The present TCR beta chain was sequenced within a study of T cells in Graves' hyperthyroidism and ophthalmopathy. The CDR3 length is 15 residues. The germline V gene has CDR1 MNHEY and CDR2 SMNVEV (reference sequence). Trimming took 3 bases from V and 3 from J, leaving 12 bases between them. Amplification yielded TCR beta CDR3 regions, with RNA transcripts as the source. With the HTBI primer set, the TCR CDR3 went through a first round of RT-PCR. TCRdb re-called the multiplex PCR reads with MiXCR, one entry per CDR3 protein. This table has around 690,000 distinct CDR3 sequences, less than 25% appearing once. Diagnoses used clinical symptoms, serum thyroxine and TRAb, thyroid ultrasound and orbital computed tomography. It was roughly 10 ml of fresh peripheral blood that supplied the PBMCs. This clonotype was counted a few times.

This chain connects TRBV27 to TRBJ2-4; TRBD2 is a possible D gene (6 bases). Source material: blood. This clonotype was sampled from a young man with Graves' ophthalmopathy. The CDR3 bases are TGTGCCAGCAGTTTCCTCGGGGAGGTCAAAAACATTCAGTACTTC. Protein product: CASSFLGEVKNIQYF.